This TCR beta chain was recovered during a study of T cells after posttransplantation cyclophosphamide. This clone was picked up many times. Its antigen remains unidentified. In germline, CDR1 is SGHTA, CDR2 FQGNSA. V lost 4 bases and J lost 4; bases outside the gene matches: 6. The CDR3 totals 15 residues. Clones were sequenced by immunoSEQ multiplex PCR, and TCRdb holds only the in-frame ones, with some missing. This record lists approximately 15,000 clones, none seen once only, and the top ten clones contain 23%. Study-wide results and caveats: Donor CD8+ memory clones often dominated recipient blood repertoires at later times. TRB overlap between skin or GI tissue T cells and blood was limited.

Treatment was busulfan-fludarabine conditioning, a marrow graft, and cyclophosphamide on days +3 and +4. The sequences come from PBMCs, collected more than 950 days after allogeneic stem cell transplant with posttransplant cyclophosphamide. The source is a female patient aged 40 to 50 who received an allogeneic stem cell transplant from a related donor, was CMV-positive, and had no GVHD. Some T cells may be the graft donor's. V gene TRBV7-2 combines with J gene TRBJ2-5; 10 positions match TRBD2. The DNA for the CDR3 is TGTGCCAGCAGCTCCCAGTTAGCGGGGGGAGAGACCCAGTACTTC. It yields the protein CASSSQLAGGETQYF.